The entry that follows covers one T cell receptor (beta chain) sequence. The antigen is unknown. The data were taken from a study of T cells in localized non-small cell lung cancer. Points from the study as a whole: Adjacent uninvolved lung tissue had the highest T cell clonality, exceeding tumor. Heterogeneity remains possible, as sequencing covered one tumor region only. There were a median about 53 of the top 100 tumor clones appearing in adjacent lung. Overall survival was longer when the density of T cells in the blood was higher.

Germline CDR1 and CDR2: GTSNPN and SVGIG (reference sequence). Trimming left V 2 bases short and J 2 bases short, with 6 bases between. This CDR3 comprises 13 residues. TCRdb's copy holds only in-frame clones and misses some; the assay was immunoSEQ multiplex PCR. This repertoire shows 26,000 or so clones, less than 90% found once; its top ten account for 11% to 15%. The TCR was taken from a female donor of 60 years or more with stage I lung adenocarcinoma. This sequence joins TRBV30 and TRBJ1-4, with D perhaps matching TRBD1 (5 bases). Sequences were derived from peripheral blood, sampled before any cancer treatment. Here the CDR3 DNA reads TGTGCCTGGAGTCGGGGGACTAATGAAAAACTGTTTTTT. Translation gives CAWSRGTNEKLFF.